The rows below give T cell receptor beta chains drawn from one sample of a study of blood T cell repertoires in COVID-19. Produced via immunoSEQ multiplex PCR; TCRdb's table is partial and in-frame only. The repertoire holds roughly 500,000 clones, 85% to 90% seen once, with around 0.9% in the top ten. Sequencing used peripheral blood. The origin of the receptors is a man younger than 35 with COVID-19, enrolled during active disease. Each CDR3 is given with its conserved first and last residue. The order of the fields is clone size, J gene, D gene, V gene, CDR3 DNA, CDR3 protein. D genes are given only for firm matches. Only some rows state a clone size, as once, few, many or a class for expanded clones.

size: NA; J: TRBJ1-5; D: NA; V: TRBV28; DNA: TGTGCCAGCACCTCCCCGGGTGGGGCCTCGGGCAATCAGCCCCAGCATTTT; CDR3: CASTSPGGASGNQPQHF
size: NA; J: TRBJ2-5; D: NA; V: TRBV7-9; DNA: TGTGCCAGCAGCCCCTTTCGGACCCAGTACTTC; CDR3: CASSPFRTQYF
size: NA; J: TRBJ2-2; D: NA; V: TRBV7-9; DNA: TGTGCCAGCAGCTTAACCTCAGGGGGGGAGCTGTTTTTT; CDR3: CASSLTSGGELFF
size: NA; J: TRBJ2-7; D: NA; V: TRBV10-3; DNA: TGTGCCATCAGTGAGTCGCAGGGCGAGCAGTACTTC; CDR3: CAISESQGEQYF
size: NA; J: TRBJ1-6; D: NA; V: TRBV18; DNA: TGTGCCAGCTCAACCGGACAGTATAATTCACCCCTCCACTTT; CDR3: CASSTGQYNSPLHF
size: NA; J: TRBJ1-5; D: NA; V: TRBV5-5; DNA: TGTGCCAGCAGCCCGGATGACAGAAATAGCAATCAGCCCCAGCATTTT; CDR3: CASSPDDRNSNQPQHF
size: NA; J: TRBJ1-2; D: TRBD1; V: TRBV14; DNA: TGTGCCAGCAGCCAAGTCGGCCAGGGGGCGAAAGGCTACACCTTC; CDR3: CASSQVGQGAKGYTF
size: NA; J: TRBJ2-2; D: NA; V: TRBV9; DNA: TGTGCCAGCAGCGTAGAACTCGGGGGCACCGGGGAGCTGTTTTTT; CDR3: CASSVELGGTGELFF
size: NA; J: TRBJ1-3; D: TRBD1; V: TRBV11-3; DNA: TGTGCCGGACGAGCAGCTTGTGGGACAGGCAGATATTTT; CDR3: CAGRAACGTGRYF
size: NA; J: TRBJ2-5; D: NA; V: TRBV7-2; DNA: TGTGCCAGCAGCTTTGAGAGGGGGGAGACCCAGTACTTC; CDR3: CASSFERGETQYF
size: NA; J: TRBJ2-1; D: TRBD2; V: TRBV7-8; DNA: TGTGCCAGCAGCTTTAGCGGGGGGCACAATGAGCAGTTCTTC; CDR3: CASSFSGGHNEQFF
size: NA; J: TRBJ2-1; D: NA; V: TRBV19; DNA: TGTGCCAGTAGTATCTCTAGGGGGAGCTCCTACAATGAGCAGTTCTTC; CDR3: CASSISRGSSYNEQFF
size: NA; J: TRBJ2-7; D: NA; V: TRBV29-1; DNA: TGCAGCGTTGTGTACGAGTACGAGCAGTACTTC; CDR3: CSVVYEYEQYF
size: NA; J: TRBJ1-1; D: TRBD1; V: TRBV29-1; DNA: TGCAGCGCCAAGACAGGGACGAACACTGAAGCTTTCTTT; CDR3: CSAKTGTNTEAFF
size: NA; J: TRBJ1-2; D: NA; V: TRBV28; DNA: TGTGCCAGCAGCCAGGGTGTTATCTATGGCTACACCTTC; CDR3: CASSQGVIYGYTF
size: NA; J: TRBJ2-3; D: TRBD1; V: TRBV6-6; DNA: TGTGCCAGCAGTTCCTTGGACAGGACAGATACGCAGTATTTT; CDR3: CASSSLDRTDTQYF
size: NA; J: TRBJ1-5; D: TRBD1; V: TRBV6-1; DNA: TGTGCCAGCAGTGCAACAGGGGGACCCCTAAACAATCAGCCCCAGCATTTT; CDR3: CASSATGGPLNNQPQHF
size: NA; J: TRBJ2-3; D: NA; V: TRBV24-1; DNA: TGTGCCACCAGTGACCCCGCACGGGCAGATACGCAGTATTTT; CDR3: CATSDPARADTQYF
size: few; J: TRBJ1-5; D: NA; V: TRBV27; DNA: TGTGCCAGCAGTACGTATGTGGGGCGCCAGCCCCAGCATTTT; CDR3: CASSTYVGRQPQHF
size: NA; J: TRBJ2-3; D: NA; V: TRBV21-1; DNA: TGTGCCAGCAGCAAAACCCCCTCGCCTAGCGGGAGTGAGGATACGCAGTATTTT; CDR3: CASSKTPSPSGSEDTQYF
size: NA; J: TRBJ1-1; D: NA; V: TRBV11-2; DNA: TGTGCCAGCACCCTTAACGGTGAAGCTTTCTTT; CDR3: CASTLNGEAFF
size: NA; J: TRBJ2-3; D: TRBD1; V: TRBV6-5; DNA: TGTGCCAGCAAGCAGGGGGCCGCAGATACGCAGTATTTT; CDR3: CASKQGAADTQYF